This T cell receptor (beta chain) stems from a study of CD8 T cells in Susac syndrome (dated by TCRdb to about 2019). At the level of the whole study: Whether CD8+ T cell activation and differentiation in Susac syndrome was antigen driven was tested using repertoire sequencing.

General conclusions and limits of the study: The TCR sequencing and HLA analysis was acknowledged to have included a relatively small number of individuals.

Concerning this clonotype: The antigen this receptor binds is unknown. No qualities accompany the bases; no much larger clone lies one base away.

Peripheral blood CD8+ and CD4+ T cells from healthy donors, Susac syndrome patients and multiple sclerosis patients were profiled by high-throughput TCR beta sequencing. Treatment-naive patients with stable or active relapsing-remitting disease fulfilling revised McDonald criteria were used as multiple sclerosis controls. Bulk CD8+ and CD4+ T cells were purified by magnetic negative isolation, while CD8+ TEMRA cells were enriched using FACS. Blood was collected in EDTA tubes and processed within 24 hours, with PBMCs isolated through density gradient centrifugation. PBMCs intended for TCR sequencing were cryopreserved in liquid nitrogen and thawed later in a water bath at 37 degrees C. Purity of sorted or isolated CD4+, CD8+ and CD8+ TEMRA cells was at least 90%. RNA was extracted using the RNeasy kit, and roughly 0.5 to 1 microgram was reverse transcribed with random hexamers. The immunoSEQ multiplex PCR assay, covering 54 Vbeta and 13 Jbeta segments, was used to amplify TCR beta CDR3 regions. PCR amplification bias was corrected using a synthetic template baseline for primer optimization and computational correction. Processing in the source paper ran as follows. Reads were annotated to V, D and J genes per IMGT and analyzed with immunoSEQ Analyzer, keeping only productive sequences. To calculate clonality, Shannon entropy was normalized by log2 of the number of productive unique sequences and then subtracted from one. Public and private clones were assessed among the 100 most prevalent clones of each patient and control. Susac-specific clones were defined as absent from healthy and MS cohorts, over a thousand published viral clones and other ImmuneACCESS disease sequences. In TCRdb, the public reads were trimmed at Q25 with fastp and aligned with MiXCR, with productive beta chains retained. Each entry is one CDR3 protein sequence, shown with its most common DNA and genes. In this record, the V and J calls reflect TCRdb's handling and not the investigators' own analysis. The sample profile shows 200,000 to 250,000 distinct CDR3 sequences; about 96% of them were found once. The biggest ten clones account for about 0.088% of the sample.

The sequence was collected from a human donor with multiple sclerosis. The sample consisted of CD4+ T cells from PBMCs.

The CDR3 sequence is CASSPAGNTEAFF. In nucleotide form, the sequence is TGTGCCAGCAGCCCTGCAGGGAACACTGAAGCTTTCTTT. The chain links TRBV9 with TRBJ1-1, with no reliable assignment of the D segment. V is shortened by 4 bases, J by 1 base, and the region joining them spans 8 bases. Via the germline V gene, CDR1 is SGDLS and CDR2 YYNGEE. The CDR3 sequence holds 13 residues, the cysteine and phenylalanine included. This entry keeps only the CDR3 DNA: 39 bases, framed from base 1.